The subject of this entry is one TCR beta chain. The Seattle patients, enrolled during active infection, were followed longitudinally. This sample stems from a study of blood T cell repertoires in COVID-19. Study in general: PBMCs, B-cell-depleted T cells, or T cells provided the cDNA or gDNA that made up the material.

Under the authors' procedure: Reference gene primer amplification yielded estimated nucleated cell counts. The assay was immunoSEQ multiplex PCR, and TCRdb's table has in-frame clones only and misses some. V and J calls and clone size follow that table, whereas D and trimming were derived from the DNA. The table shows 440,000 or so clones, with roughly 90% occurring only once. CDR1 MNHEY and CDR2 SMNVEV come from the germline V gene (reference sequence). V gave up 6 bases and J gave up 0 bases, with 9 bases separating them. This CDR3 region has 14 residues. This TCR was sampled from a woman aged 40 to 50 with COVID-19, enrolled during active disease. The sequenced sample was peripheral blood. J is TRBJ2-1 and V is TRBV27, with D unresolved. The CDR3 loop is CASRLKSSYNEQFF. For the CDR3, the DNA is TGTGCCAGCAGACTGAAAAGCTCCTACAATGAGCAGTTCTTC.